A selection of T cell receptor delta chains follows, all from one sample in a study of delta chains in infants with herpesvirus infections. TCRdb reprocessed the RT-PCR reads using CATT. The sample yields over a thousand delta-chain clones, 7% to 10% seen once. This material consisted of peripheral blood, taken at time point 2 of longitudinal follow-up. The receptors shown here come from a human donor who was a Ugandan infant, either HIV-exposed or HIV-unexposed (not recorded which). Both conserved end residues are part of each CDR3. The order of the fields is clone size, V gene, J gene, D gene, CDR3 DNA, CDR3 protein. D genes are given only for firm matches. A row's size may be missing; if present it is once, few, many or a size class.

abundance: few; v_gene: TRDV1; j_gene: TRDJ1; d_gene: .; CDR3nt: TGTGCTCTTGGGGAACTCCTACAGGGCCCCACCGATAAACTCATCTTT; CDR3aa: CALGELLQGPTDKLIF
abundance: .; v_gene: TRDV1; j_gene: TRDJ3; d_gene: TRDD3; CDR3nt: TGTGCTCTTGGGGAACTAGTCTTACTGGGGGATACGCTCCCGTCCTGGGACACCCGACAGATGTTTTTC; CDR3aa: CALGELVLLGDTLPSWDTRQMFF
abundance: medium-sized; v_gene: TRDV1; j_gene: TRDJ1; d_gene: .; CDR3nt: TGTGCTCTTGGGGAAAGGGTCCTACAGGGGACAATTACCGATAAACTCATCTTT; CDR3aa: CALGERVLQGTITDKLIF
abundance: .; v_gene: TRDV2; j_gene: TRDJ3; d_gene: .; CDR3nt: TGTGCCTGTGACACCGTACTGGGTTCCTGGGACCCCCGACAGATGTTTTTC; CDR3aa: CACDTVLGSWDPRQMFF
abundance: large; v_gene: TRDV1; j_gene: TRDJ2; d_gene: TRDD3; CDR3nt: TGTGCTCTTGGGGAAGTTTGGCCCCCCCGTGGGGGATTGTTAACGGCACAACTCTTCTTT; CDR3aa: CALGEVWPPRGGLLTAQLFF
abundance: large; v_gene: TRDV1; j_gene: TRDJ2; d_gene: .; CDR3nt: TGTGCTCTTGGGCGTTGGGGCTACGGAGTACTAGACCTGACAGCACAACTCTTCTTT; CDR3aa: CALGRWGYGVLDLTAQLFF
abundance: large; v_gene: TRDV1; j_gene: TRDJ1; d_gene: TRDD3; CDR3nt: TGTGCTCTTGCCCCGGTACTCAAGCTGGGGATAGAGACCGATAAACTCATCTTT; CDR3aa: CALAPVLKLGIETDKLIF
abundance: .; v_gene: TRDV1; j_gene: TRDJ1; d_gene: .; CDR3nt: TGTGCTCTTGGGGAACTGCCTAGAGGGAACCCCTTCGATAAACTCATCTTT; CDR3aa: CALGELPRGNPFDKLIF
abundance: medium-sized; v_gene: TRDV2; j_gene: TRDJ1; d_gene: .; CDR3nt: TGTGCCTGTGACAGCTTGGGGGCTTACACCGATAAACTCATCTTT; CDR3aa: CACDSLGAYTDKLIF
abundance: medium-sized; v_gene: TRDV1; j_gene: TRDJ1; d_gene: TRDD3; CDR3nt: TGTGCTCTTGGGGAACGTCTCGCTCATCAAATTTTACTGGGGGATACAACCGATAAACTCATCTTT; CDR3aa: CALGERLAHQILLGDTTDKLIF
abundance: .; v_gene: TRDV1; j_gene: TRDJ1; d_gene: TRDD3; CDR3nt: TGTGCTCTTGGGGAACTCCCCACGGCCGGCCTACGGGGATACGTAACCGATAAACTCATCTTT; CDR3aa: CALGELPTAGLRGYVTDKLIF
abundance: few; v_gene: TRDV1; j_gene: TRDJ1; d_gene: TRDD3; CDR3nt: TGTGCTCTTGGGAAGGAGGCCTACGTGGTGACTGGGGAATCGGACACCGATAAACTCATCTTT; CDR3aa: CALGKEAYVVTGESDTDKLIF
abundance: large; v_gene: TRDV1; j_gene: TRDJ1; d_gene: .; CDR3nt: TGTGCTCTTGGGGCCAAGGTAGGGGGCCCCGGTTGCATCACCGATAAACTCATCTTT; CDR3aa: CALGAKVGGPGCITDKLIF
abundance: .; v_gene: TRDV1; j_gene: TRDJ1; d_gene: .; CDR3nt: TGTGCTCTTGGGGAACCAGGATCCCTTCCTCCGCCCTACGATGAGATACGCGAAGAGAACACCGATAAACTCATCTTT; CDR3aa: CALGEPGSLPPPYDEIREENTDKLIF